The clone carrying this T cell receptor (beta chain) occurred many times. Its antigen is unidentified. The data were obtained in a study of T-cell reconstitution after alpha-beta-depleted transplantation in children. Using unique molecular identifiers, the investigators prepared the TCRbeta library. TCRdb reanalysed the PCR reads using MiXCR and keeps one entry per CDR3 protein. Counted here are about 460,000 distinct CDR3 sequences, about 10% occurring once; the ten biggest clones make up about 2%. Study results and limitations: Diversity and T-cell counts at one year after transplant derived mostly from new T cells. At around two months after transplant, the alpha-beta T cells were reportedly derived from several hundred expanded clones that came from non-depleted graft cells.

Germline CDR1 SGHRS, CDR2 YFSETQ. The CDR3 has 16 amino acids. V dropped 0 bases and J dropped 4; count of bases not matched to a gene: 6. The sample was PBMCs, taken before TCRalphabeta/CD19-depleted stem cell transplant. The TCR comes from a child under 10 years old with inherited bone marrow failure, due to receive a stem cell transplant. The gene calls are TRBV5-1 and TRBJ2-1, with TRBD1 identical over 8 bases. CDR3 nucleotide sequence: TGCGCCAGCAGCTTGGGGCCGGGACAGGTATACAATGAGCAGTTCTTC. Amino acids: CASSLGPGQVYNEQFF.